The following is a TCR beta chain sequence with its context. This record comes from a study of CD8 T cells in ankylosing spondylitis. One entry per CDR3 protein, called by TCRdb with MiXCR from the 5' RACE reads. There are about 150,000 distinct CDR3 sequences in the sample; 40% to 50% occur only once, and 15% lies in the top ten. This CDR3 comprises 14 residues. The V gene's germline CDR1 is SNHLY and CDR2 FYNNEI. Unmatched junction bases numbered 7, after V lost 7 bases and J lost 4 bases. J is TRBJ1-1 and V is TRBV2; 9 nucleotides align to TRBD1. The specimen sequenced was synovial fluid, either unsorted or a sorted T cell fraction (not recorded which). The sequence came from a male donor with ankylosing spondylitis. The CDR3 DNA sequence: TGTGCCAGCACCGAGGGACAGGGCAGCACTGAAGCTTTCTTT. This gives the protein CASTEGQGSTEAFF. Using reference TRBV2 and TRBJ1-1 for the parts outside the CDR3, the full variable domain is EPEVTQTPSHQVTQMGQEVILRCVPISNHLYFYWYRQILGQKVEFLVSFYNNEISEKSEIFDDQFSVERPDGSNFTLKIRSTKLEDSAMYFCASTEGQGSTEAFFGQGTRLTVV.